Included here is one TCR beta chain sequence, with context. These data are taken from a study of blood T cell repertoires in COVID-19. Study in general: The cDNA or gDNA used as material had been derived from T cells, B-cell-depleted T cells, or PBMCs.

Assay used: immunoSEQ multiplex PCR; TCRdb lists only in-frame clones, some missing. This table has about 90,000 clones, about 92% appearing once. This CDR3 region has 13 residues. Trimming shortened V by 4 bases and J by 6 bases, and 14 bases separated the two germline ends. Germline CDR1 is SGHRS and CDR2 is YFSETQ. Sequences were obtained from peripheral blood. The J gene is TRBJ2-7, the V gene TRBV5-1; D is undetermined. The clonotype originates from a woman aged 60-75 years with active COVID-19. The CDR3 sequence is CASSTYRSLEQYF. DNA of the CDR3: TGCGCCAGCAGCACCTACCGATCCCTCGAGCAGTACTTC. Looking up the rest from reference TRBV5-1 and TRBJ2-7 gives the full variable domain: KAGVTQTPRYLIKTRGQQVTLSCSPISGHRSVSWYQQTPGQGLQFLFEYFSETQRNKGNFPGRFSGRQFSNSRSEMNVSTLELGDSALYLCASSTYRSLEQYFGPGTRLTVT.